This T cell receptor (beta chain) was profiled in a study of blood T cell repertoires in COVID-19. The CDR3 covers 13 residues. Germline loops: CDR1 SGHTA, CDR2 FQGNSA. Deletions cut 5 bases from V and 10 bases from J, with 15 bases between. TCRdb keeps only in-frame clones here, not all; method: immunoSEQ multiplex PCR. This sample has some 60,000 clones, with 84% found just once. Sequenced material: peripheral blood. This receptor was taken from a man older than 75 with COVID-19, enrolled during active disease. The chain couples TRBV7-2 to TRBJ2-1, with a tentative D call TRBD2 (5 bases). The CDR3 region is CASSASGSREQFF. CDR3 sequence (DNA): TGTGCCAGCAGCGCGTCGGGAAGCCGAGAGCAGTTCTTC.